This passage covers 9 T cell receptor beta chains from one sample sequenced in a study of blood T cell repertoires in COVID-19. The table came from immunoSEQ multiplex PCR; TCRdb's copy has only in-frame clones and leaves some out. Of some 100,000 clones in the sample, about 84% are singletons; the top ten hold 20% to 30%. The sequenced sample consisted of peripheral blood. These TCRs come from a human donor in a cohort sampled during active COVID-19.

There are a few counts of this clone. CDR3 in DNA: TGTGCCAGCAGTTACCGAACAGGGGTACACTCCTACGAGCAGTACTTC. Its translation is CASSYRTGVHSYEQYF. The chain recombines TRBV6-6 with TRBJ2-7; TRBD1 aligns across 7 bases. The V and J ends lost 2 bases and 0 bases, in that order; junction bases with no gene match: 7. Germline CDR1 is MNHNY and CDR2 is SVGAGI (reference sequence). CDR3 length: 16 residues.

With respect to this clone: One end of the junction is discordant with germline, which a read error may explain. This rearrangement joins TRBV23-1 to TRBJ2-5; TRBD1 might be the D (5 bases). TRBV23-1 is annotated as an ORF whose role is uncertain. This CDR3 has 9 amino acids. This chain's CDR3 is CASDDSEDF. The CDR3 bases are TGCGCCAGCGATGACAGCGAGGACTTC.

The chain is built from TRBV13 and TRBJ2-1; TRBD2 might be the D (5 bases). V dropped 1 base and J dropped 5 bases, with 9 bases sitting between them. The CDR3 is 14 amino acids. The germline CDR1 and CDR2 sequences are PRHDT and FYEKMQ (reference sequence). Here the CDR3 DNA reads TGTGCCAGCAGCTTAGTATTTAGCGACAATGAGCAGTTCTTC. This sequence encodes CASSLVFSDNEQFF.

This chain connects TRBV2 to TRBJ1-5; D gene uncertain. This CDR3 is 14 amino acids long. Germline assignment: CDR1 SNHLY and CDR2 FYNNEI. Trimming pared 8 bases from V and 2 bases from J, leaving 13 bases between. Here the CDR3 reads CASLRARGNQPQHF. The CDR3 DNA follows: TGTGCCAGCTTGCGGGCCCGGGGCAATCAGCCCCAGCATTTT.

The genes are TRBV6-2 or TRBV6-3 and TRBJ1-3; no reliable D call. Germline V CDR1 and CDR2: MNHEY, SVGEGT. V lost 0 bases and J 4 bases, leaving 10 bases between the germline ends. The CDR3 loop spans 15 amino acids. The CDR3 sequence is CASSYSEDTGNTIYF. The DNA of the CDR3 is TGTGCCAGCAGTTACTCTGAAGACACGGGAAACACCATATATTTT.

V and J are TRBV6-4 and TRBJ1-1; D is unclear. Trimming stripped 5 bases from V and 4 bases from J, with 11 bases between. CDR3 size: 13 residues. Germline V gene sequence: CDR1 MRHNA, CDR2 SNTAGT. The DNA for the CDR3 is TGTGCCAGCAGTCAGTCAGGTAGCACTGAAGCTTTCTTT. Translation: CASSQSGSTEAFF.

CDR3 coding DNA: TGTGCCAGCAGGGCCGGGACTCCCACAGATACGCAGTATTTT. Its protein product is CASRAGTPTDTQYF. The rearrangement links TRBV2 to TRBJ2-3; TRBD2 is a possible D gene (6 bases). Looked up from germline, CDR1 is SNHLY and CDR2 is FYNNEI. The CDR3 loop spans 14 amino acids. V shed 6 bases and J shed 2 bases, with 12 bases lying between them.

This sequence joins TRBV6-5 and TRBJ1-2; the match to TRBD1 covers 9 bases. Germline CDR1 and CDR2: MNHEY and SVGAGI. There are 14 residues in the CDR3. J lost 6 bases, V lost 6 bases, and 8 bases had no gene match. The CDR3 DNA is TGTGCCAGCAGACAGGGGGCGACTTGGGATGGCTACACCTTC. This encodes CASRQGATWDGYTF.

In regard to this clone: The sample contains more than one DNA sequence encoding this CDR3. The chain employs TRBV11-2 and TRBJ2-7; D not certain. Germline V gene sequence: CDR1 SGHAT, CDR2 FQNNGV. With 3 bases removed from V and 4 bases from J, the gap between germline ends came to 4 bases. CDR3 length: 11 residues. CDR3 loop: CASSFQYEQYF. The CDR3 DNA reads TGTGCCAGCAGCTTTCAGTACGAGCAGTACTTC.